This TCR beta chain was documented in a study of spatial heterogeneity in lung cancer. Across the whole study: Detection of beta-chain sequences consistently exceeded that of alpha-chain sequences.

Study-wide findings and caveats: The study found ubiquitous expanded tumor TCRs in blood more at resection than follow-up.

CDR1 and CDR2 (germline): SEHNR, FQNEAQ (reference sequence). V lost 1 base, J lost 7 bases, and 10 bases lay in between. CDR3 length: 14 residues. TCR cDNA molecules each had a unique molecular identifier. TCRdb reprocessed the 5' RACE reads with MiXCR, giving one entry per CDR3 protein. This sample has roughly 100,000 distinct CDR3 sequences, with over 8.5% found just once. Time point: sample taken at primary tumor resection. Unsorted whole RNA samples from tumor, nontumor lung or frozen PBMC were sequenced. Samples were obtained from some 72 donors, all untreated early-stage non-small cell lung cancer patients. Of note for this clonotype: What it recognizes is unknown.

This TCR came from a male donor with early-stage non-small cell lung cancer. The starting material was PBMCs, obtained at surgery. The chain couples TRBV7-9 to TRBJ2-2; D gene ambiguous. CDR3 nucleotides: TGTGCCAGCAGCTTAGTCGGCACGCACGGGGAGCTGTTTTTT. It is translated as CASSLVGTHGELFF.